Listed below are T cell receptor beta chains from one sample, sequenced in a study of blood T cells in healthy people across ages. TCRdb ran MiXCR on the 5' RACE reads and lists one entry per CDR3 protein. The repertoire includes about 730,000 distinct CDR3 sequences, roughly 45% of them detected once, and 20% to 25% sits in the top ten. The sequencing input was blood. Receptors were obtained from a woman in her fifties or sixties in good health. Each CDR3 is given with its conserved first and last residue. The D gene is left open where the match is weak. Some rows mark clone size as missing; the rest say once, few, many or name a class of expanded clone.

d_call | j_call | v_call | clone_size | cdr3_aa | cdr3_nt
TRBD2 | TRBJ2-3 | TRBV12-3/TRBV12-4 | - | CASSSKQPSGGRTDTQYF | TGTGCCAGCAGTTCAAAACAGCCTAGCGGGGGCCGCACAGATACGCAGTATTTT
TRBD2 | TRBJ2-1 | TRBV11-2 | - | CASSSLLAGGPAPYNEQFF | TGTGCCAGCAGCTCTTTACTAGCGGGAGGGCCAGCGCCCTACAATGAGCAGTTCTTC
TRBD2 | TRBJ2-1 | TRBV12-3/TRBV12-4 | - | CASSFSGGWNNEQFF | TGTGCCAGCAGTTTTAGCGGGGGTTGGAACAATGAGCAGTTCTTC
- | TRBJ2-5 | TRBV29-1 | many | CSVVGSGEETQYF | TGCAGCGTTGTAGGTAGCGGTGAAGAGACCCAGTACTTC
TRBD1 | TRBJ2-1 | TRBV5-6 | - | CASSLALGQGDSEQFF | TGTGCCAGCAGCTTGGCCTTGGGACAGGGGGACAGTGAGCAGTTCTTC
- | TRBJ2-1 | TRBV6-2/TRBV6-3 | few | CASRRDYNEQFF | TGTGCCAGCAGGCGGGACTACAATGAGCAGTTCTTC
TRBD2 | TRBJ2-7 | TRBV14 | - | CASSQAYRRKREAFEQYF | TGTGCCAGCAGCCAAGCGTATAGAAGAAAGCGGGAGGCATTCGAGCAGTACTTC
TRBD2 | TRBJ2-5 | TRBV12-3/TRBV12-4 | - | CASSLSSGGPGETQYF | TGTGCCAGCAGTTTATCTAGCGGGGGGCCCGGGGAGACCCAGTACTTC
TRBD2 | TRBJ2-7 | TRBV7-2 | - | CASSSQLAGGPILEQYF | TGTGCCAGCAGCTCCCAACTAGCGGGGGGACCTATTTTGGAGCAGTACTTC
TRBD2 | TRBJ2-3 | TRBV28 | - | CASSRTSGRAGIDTQYF | TGTGCCAGCAGCAGGACTAGCGGGAGGGCCGGAATAGATACGCAGTATTTT
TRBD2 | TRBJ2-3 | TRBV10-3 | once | CAISASGTAGGAVDLDTQYF | TGTGCCATCAGTGCCTCCGGGACAGCGGGGGGTGCCGTAGACTTAGATACGCAGTATTTT
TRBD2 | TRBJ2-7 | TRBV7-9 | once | CASSLQGLAGEVDNEQYF | TGTGCCAGCAGCTTACAGGGACTAGCGGGAGAGGTCGACAATGAGCAGTACTTC
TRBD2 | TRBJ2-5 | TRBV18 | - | CASSPPRTSGRRETQYF | TGTGCCAGCTCACCACCGAGGACTAGCGGGAGGCGAGAGACCCAGTACTTC
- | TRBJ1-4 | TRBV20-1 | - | CSARDQGNEKLFF | TGCAGTGCTAGAGATCAGGGAAATGAAAAACTGTTTTTT
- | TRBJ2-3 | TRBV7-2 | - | CASSPHMAVTDTQYF | TGTGCCAGCAGCCCGCATATGGCCGTCACAGATACGCAGTATTTT
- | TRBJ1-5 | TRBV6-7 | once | CALWREGYSNQPQHF | TGTGCCCTTTGGAGGGAGGGTTATAGCAATCAGCCCCAGCATTTT
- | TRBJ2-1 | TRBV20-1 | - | CSAPQPLNVSGTRRLNEQFF | TGCAGTGCTCCACAACCCCTAAACGTATCCGGGACTCGTCGTCTCAATGAGCAGTTCTTC
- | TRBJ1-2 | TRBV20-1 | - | CGAKGTYGYTF | TGCGGTGCAAAGGGGACCTATGGCTACACCTTC
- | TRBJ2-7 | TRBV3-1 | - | CASSQATGAYEQYF | TGTGCCAGCAGCCAGGCGACAGGAGCCTACGAGCAGTACTTC
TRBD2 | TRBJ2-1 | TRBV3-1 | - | CASSQPTSYHNEQFF | TGTGCCAGCAGCCAGCCGACTAGCTACCACAATGAGCAGTTCTTC